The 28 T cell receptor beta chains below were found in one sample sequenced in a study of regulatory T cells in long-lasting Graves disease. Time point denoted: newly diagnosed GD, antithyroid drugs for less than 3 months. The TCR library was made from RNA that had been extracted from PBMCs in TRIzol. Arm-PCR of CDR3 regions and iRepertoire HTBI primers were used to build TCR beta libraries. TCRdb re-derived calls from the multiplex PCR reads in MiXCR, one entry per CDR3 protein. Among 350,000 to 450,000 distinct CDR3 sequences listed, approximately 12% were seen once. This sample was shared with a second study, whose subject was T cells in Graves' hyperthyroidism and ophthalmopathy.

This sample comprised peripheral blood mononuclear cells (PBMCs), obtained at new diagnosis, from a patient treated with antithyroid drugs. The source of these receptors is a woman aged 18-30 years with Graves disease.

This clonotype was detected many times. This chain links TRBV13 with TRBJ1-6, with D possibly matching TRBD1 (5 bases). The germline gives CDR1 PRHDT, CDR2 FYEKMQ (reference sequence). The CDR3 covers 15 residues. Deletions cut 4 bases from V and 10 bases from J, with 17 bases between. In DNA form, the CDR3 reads TGTGCCAGCAGCTCCCGTAGCAGGGAGTACTCACCCCTCCACTTT. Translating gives CASSSRSREYSPLHF.

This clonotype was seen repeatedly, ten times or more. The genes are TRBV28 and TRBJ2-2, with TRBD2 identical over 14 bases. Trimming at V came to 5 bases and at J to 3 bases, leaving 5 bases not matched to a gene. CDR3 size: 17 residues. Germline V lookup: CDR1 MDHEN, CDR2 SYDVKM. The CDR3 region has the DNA TGTGCCAGCAGTCCCGGGACTAGCGGGAGAGACACCGGGGAGCTGTTTTTT. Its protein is CASSPGTSGRDTGELFF.

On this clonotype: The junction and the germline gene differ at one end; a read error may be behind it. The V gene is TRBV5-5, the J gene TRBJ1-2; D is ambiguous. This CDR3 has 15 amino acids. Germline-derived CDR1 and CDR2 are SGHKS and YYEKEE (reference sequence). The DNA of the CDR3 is TGCGCCAGCAGCTTGGCGATCCTTCCAGGCTATGGCTACACCTTC. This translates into CASSLAILPGYGYTF. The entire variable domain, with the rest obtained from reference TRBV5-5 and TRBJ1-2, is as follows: DAGVTQSPTHLIKTRGQQVTLRCSPISGHKSVSWYQQVLGQGPQFIFQYYEKEERGRGNFPDRFSARQFPNYSSELNVNALLLGDSALYLCASSLAILPGYGYTFGSGTRLTVV.

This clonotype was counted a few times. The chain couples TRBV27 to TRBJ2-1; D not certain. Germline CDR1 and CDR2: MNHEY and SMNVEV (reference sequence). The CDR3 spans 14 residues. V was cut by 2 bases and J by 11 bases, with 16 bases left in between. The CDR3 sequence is CASSLLVTSGQQFF. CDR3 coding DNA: TGTGCCAGCAGTTTACTTGTGACGTCAGGTCAGCAGTTCTTC.

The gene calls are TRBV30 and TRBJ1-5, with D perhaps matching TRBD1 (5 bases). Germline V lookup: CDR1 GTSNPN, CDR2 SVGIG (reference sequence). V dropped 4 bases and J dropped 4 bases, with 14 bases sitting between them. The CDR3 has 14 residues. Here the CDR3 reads CAWNVGAKNQPQHF. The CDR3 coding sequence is TGTGCCTGGAATGTAGGGGCGAAGAATCAGCCCCAGCATTTT.

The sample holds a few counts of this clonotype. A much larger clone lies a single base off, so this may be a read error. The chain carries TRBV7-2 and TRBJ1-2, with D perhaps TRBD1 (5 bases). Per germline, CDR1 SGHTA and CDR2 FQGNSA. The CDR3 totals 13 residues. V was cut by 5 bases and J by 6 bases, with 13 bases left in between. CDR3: CASSTYGGNGYTF. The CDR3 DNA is TGTGCCAGCAGCACCTACGGGGGAAATGGCTACACCTTC.

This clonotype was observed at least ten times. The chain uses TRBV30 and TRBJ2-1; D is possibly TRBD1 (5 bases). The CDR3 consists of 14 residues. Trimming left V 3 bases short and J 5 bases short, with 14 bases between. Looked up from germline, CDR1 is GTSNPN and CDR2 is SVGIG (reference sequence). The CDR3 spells CAWSLTGVNNEQFF. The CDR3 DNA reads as TGTGCCTGGAGCTTAACAGGAGTCAACAATGAGCAGTTCTTC. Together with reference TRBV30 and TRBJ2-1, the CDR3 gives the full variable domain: SQTIHQWPATLVQPVGSPLSLECTVEGTSNPNLYWYRQAAGRGLQLLFYSVGIGQISSEVPQNLSASRPQDRQFILSSKKLLLSDSGFYLCAWSLTGVNNEQFFGPGTRLTVL.

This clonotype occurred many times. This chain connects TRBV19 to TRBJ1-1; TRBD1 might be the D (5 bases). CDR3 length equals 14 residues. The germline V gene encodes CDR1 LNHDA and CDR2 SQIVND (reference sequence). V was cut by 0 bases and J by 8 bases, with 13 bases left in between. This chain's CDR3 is CASSIDPVGTEAFF. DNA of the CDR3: TGTGCCAGTAGTATAGATCCGGTTGGGACGGAAGCTTTCTTT.

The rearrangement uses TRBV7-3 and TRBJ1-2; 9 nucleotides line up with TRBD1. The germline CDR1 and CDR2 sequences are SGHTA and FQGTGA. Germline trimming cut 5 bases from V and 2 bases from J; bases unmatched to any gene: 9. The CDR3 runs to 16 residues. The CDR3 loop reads CASSHNPGQGNYGYTF. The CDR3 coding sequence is TGTGCCAGCAGCCACAATCCTGGACAGGGGAACTATGGCTACACCTTC.

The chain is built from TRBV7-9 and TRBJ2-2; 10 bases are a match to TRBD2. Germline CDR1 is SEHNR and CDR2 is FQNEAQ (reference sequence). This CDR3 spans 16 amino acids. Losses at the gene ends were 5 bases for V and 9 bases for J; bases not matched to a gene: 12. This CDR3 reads CASSTGTSDTPWELFF. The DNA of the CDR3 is TGTGCCAGCAGCACCGGGACTAGCGACACACCGTGGGAGCTGTTTTTT.

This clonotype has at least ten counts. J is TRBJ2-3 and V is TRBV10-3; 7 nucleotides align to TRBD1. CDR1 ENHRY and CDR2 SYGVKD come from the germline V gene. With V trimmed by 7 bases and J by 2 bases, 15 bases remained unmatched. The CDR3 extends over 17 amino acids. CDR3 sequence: CAIMTTRTGDPTDTQYF. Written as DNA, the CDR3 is TGTGCCATCATGACGACCAGGACAGGCGACCCCACAGATACGCAGTATTTT.

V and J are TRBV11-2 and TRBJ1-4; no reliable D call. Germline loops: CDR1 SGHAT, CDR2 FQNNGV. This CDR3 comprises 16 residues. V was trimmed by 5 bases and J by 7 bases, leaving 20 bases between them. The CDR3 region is CASSRVRGGEGEKLFF. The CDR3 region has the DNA TGTGCCAGCAGCCGCGTGCGGGGTGGGGAAGGTGAAAAACTGTTTTTT. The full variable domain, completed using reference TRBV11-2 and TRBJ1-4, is EAGVAQSPRYKIIEKRQSVAFWCNPISGHATLYWYQQILGQGPKLLIQFQNNGVVDDSQLPKDRFSAERLKGVDSTLKIQPAKLEDSAVYLCASSRVRGGEGEKLFFGSGTQLSVL.

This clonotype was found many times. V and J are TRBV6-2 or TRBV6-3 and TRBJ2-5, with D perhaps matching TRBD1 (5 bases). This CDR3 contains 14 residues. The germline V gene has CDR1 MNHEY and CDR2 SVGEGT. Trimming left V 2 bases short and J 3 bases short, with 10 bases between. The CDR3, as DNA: TGTGCCAGCAGTTACCTGACAGCAAAAGAGACCCAGTACTTC. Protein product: CASSYLTAKETQYF.

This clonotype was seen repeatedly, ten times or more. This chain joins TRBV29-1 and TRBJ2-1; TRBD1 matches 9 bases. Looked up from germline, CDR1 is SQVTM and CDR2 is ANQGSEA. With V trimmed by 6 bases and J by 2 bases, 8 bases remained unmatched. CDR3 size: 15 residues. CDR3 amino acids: CSVKGTGTAYNEQFF. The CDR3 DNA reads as TGCAGCGTGAAAGGGACAGGGACGGCCTACAATGAGCAGTTCTTC.

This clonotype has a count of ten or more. The CDR3 nucleotides read TGTGCCAGCAGCCAAGATCGGTATGCGGGAGAGCAGTTCTTC. Translated: CASSQDRYAGEQFF. The chain recombines TRBV3-1 with TRBJ2-1; the D gene is possibly TRBD2 (6 bases). This CDR3 has 14 residues. The germline V gene encodes CDR1 LGHDT and CDR2 YNNKEL (reference sequence). Trimming left V 0 bases short and J 10 bases short, with 13 bases between.

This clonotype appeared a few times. CDR3 in amino acids: CAISELVGYGYTF. The CDR3 DNA is TGTGCCATCAGTGAGTTGGTTGGCTATGGCTACACCTTC. This chain connects TRBV10-3 to TRBJ1-2; no definite D call. Trimming removed 1 base at V and 4 bases at J, with 7 bases between. The length of the CDR3 is 13 residues. CDR1 ENHRY and CDR2 SYGVKD come from the germline V gene.

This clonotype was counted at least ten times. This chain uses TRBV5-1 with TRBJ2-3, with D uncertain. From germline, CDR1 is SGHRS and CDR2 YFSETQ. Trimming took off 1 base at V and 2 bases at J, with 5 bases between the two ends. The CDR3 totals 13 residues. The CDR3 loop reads CASSLWNTDTQYF. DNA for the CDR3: TGCGCCAGCAGCTTGTGGAACACAGATACGCAGTATTTT.

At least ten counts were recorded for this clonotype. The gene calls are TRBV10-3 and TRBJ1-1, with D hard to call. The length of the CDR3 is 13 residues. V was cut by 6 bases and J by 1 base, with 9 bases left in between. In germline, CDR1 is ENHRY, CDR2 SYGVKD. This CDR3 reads CAIRGGENTEAFF. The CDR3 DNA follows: TGTGCCATCAGGGGAGGTGAGAACACTGAAGCTTTCTTT.

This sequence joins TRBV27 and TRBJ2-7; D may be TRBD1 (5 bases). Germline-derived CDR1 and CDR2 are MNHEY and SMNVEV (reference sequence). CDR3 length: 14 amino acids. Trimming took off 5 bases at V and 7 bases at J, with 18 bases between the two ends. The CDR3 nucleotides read TGTGCCAGCAGTGCCAGGGCTCCAGCGAGGGAGCAGTACTTC. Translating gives CASSARAPAREQYF.

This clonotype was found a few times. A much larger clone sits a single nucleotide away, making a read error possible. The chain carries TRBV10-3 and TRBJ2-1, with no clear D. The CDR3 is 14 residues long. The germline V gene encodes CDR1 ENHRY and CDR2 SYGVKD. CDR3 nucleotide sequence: TGTGCCATCAAGATAGGAAGTTATGGGTATGAGCAGTCCTTC. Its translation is CAIKIGSYGYEQSF.

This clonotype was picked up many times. CDR3 sequence reads: CASSFQLVGEAFF. In nucleotides, the CDR3 is TGTGCCAGCAGCTTCCAGCTTGTCGGAGAAGCTTTCTTT. This chain uses TRBV7-2 with TRBJ1-1, with D unclear. V shed 3 bases and J shed 8 bases, with 13 bases lying between them. This CDR3 contains 13 residues. The germline V gene encodes CDR1 SGHTA and CDR2 FQGNSA.

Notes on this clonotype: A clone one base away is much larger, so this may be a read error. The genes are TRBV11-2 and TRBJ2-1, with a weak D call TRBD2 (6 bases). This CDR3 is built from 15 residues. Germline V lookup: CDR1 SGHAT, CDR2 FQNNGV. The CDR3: CASSLGLLLNNGQFF. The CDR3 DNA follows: TGTGCCAGCAGCCTGGGACTTCTCCTTAACAATGGGCAGTTCTTC.

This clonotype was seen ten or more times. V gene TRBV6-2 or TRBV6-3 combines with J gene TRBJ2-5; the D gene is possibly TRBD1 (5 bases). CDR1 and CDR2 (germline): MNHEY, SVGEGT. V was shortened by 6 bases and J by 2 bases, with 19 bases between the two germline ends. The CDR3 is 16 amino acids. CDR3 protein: CASSDSLIRVQETQYF. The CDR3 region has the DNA TGTGCCAGCAGCGATTCGTTGATCAGGGTACAAGAGACCCAGTACTTC.

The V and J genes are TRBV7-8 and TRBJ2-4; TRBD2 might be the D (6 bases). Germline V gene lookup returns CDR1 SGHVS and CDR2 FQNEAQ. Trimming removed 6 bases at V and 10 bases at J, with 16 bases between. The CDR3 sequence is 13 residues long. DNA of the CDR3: TGTGCCAGCAGTCACGGCGGGGAACGAATTCAGTACTTC. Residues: CASSHGGERIQYF.

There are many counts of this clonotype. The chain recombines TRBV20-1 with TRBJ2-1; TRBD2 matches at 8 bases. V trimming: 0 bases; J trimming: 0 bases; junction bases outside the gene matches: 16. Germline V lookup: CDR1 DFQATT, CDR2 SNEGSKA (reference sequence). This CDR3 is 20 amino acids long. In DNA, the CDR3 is TGCAGTGCTAGAGACCCCCTAAGAGCGGGGGATTTAAGCTCCTACAATGAGCAGTTCTTC. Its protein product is CSARDPLRAGDLSSYNEQFF.

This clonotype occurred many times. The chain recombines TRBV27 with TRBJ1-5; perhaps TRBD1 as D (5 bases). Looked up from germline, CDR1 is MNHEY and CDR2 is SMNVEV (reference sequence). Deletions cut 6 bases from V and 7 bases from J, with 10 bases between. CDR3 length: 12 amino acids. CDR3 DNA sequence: TGTGCCAGCAGGGAGGGGTTGCAGCCCCAGCATTTT. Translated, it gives CASREGLQPQHF.

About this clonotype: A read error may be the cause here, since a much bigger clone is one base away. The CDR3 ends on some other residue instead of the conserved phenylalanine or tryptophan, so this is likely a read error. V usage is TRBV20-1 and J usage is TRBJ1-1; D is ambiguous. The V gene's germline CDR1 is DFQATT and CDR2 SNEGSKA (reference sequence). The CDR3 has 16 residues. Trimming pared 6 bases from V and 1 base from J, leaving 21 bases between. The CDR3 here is CSAKSEERDSNTEAFS. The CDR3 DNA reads TGCAGTGCCAAAAGCGAAGAAAGGGATTCGAACACTGAAGCTTTCTCT.

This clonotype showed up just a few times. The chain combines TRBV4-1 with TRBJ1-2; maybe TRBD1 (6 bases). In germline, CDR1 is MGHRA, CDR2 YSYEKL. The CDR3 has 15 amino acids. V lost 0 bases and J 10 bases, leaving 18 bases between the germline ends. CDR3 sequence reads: CASSQDPRTGADYTF. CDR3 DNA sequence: TGCGCCAGCAGCCAAGATCCTCGGACGGGGGCGGACTACACCTTC.